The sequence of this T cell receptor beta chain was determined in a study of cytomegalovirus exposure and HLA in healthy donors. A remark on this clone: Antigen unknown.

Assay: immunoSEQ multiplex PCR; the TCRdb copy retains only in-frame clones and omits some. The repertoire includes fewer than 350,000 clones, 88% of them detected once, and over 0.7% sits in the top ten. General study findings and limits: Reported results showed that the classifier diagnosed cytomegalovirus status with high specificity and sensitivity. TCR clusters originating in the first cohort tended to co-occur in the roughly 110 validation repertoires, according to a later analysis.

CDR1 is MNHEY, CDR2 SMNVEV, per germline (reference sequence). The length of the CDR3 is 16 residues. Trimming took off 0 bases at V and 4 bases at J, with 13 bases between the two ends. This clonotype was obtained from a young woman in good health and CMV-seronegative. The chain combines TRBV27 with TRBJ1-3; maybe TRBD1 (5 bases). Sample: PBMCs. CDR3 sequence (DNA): TGTGCCAGCAGTTTATCGTTCAGGGTTCTAGGAAACACCATATATTTT. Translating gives CASSLSFRVLGNTIYF.